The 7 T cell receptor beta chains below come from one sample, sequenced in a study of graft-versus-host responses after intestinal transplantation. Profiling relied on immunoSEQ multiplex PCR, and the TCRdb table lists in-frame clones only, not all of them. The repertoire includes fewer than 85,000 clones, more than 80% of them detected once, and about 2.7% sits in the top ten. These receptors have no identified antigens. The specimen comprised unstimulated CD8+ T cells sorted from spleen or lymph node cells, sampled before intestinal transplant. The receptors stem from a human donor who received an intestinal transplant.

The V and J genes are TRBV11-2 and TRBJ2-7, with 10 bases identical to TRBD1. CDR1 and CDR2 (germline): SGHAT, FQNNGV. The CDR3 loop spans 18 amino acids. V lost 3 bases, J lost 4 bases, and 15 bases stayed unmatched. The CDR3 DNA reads TGTGCCAGCAGCTTTTACCGGGACAGGGGCTACCGACATTACGAGCAGTACTTC. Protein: CASSFYRDRGYRHYEQYF. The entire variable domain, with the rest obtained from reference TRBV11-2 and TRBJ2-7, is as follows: EAGVAQSPRYKIIEKRQSVAFWCNPISGHATLYWYQQILGQGPKLLIQFQNNGVVDDSQLPKDRFSAERLKGVDSTLKIQPAKLEDSAVYLCASSFYRDRGYRHYEQYFGPGTRLTVT.

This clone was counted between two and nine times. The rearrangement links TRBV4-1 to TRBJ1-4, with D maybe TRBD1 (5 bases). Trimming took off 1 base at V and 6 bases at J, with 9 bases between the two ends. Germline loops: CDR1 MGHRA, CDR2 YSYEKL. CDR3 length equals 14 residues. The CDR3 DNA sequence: TGCGCCAGCAGCCAAGGCGGGGGAGATGAAAAACTGTTTTTT. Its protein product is CASSQGGGDEKLFF.

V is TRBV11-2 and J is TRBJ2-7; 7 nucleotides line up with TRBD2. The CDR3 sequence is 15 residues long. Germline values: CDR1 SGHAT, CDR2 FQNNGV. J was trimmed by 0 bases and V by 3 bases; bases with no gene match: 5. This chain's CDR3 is CASSFRAGSSYEQYF. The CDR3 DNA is TGTGCCAGCAGCTTTCGAGCGGGGAGCTCCTACGAGCAGTACTTC.

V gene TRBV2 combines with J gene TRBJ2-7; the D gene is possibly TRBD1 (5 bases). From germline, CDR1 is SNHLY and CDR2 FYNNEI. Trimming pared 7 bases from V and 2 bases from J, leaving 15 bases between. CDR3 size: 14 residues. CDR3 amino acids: CASNRRTPAYEQYF. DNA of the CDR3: TGTGCCAGCAACAGGCGGACCCCAGCCTACGAGCAGTACTTC.

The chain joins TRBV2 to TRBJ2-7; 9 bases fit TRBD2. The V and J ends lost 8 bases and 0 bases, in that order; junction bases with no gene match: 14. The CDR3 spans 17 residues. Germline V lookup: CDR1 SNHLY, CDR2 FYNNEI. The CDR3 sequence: CASLSGRSGSTSYEQYF. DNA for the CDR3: TGTGCCAGCCTTTCCGGCCGTAGCGGGAGCACCTCCTACGAGCAGTACTTC.

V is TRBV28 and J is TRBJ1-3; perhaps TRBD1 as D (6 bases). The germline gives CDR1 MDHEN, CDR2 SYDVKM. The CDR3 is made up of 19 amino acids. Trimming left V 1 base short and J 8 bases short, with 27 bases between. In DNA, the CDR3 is TGTGCCAGCAGTTTATTTAATTCCGGGACACCGATGGTTGGTGACACCATATATTTT. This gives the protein CASSLFNSGTPMVGDTIYF.

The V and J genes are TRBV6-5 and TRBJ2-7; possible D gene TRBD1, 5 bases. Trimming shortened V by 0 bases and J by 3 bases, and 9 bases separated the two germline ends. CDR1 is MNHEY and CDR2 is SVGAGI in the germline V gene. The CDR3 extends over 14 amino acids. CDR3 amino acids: CASSYSRGFYEQYF. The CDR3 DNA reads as TGTGCCAGCAGTTACTCAAGGGGTTTCTACGAGCAGTACTTC.